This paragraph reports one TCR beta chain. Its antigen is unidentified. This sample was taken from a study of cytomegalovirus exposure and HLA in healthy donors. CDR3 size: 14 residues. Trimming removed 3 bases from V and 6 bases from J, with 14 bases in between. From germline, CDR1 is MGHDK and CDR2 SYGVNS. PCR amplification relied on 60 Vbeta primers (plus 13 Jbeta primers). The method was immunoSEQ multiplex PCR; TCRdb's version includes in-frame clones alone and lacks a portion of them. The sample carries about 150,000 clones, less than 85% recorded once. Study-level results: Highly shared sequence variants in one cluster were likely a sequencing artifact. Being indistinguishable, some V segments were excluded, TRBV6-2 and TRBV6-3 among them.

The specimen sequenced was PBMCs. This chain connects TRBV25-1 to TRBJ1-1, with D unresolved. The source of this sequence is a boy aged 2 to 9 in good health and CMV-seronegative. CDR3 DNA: TGTGCCAGCAGTGAGGTTGGGCAGGCCGCTGAAGCTTTCTTT. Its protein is CASSEVGQAAEAFF.